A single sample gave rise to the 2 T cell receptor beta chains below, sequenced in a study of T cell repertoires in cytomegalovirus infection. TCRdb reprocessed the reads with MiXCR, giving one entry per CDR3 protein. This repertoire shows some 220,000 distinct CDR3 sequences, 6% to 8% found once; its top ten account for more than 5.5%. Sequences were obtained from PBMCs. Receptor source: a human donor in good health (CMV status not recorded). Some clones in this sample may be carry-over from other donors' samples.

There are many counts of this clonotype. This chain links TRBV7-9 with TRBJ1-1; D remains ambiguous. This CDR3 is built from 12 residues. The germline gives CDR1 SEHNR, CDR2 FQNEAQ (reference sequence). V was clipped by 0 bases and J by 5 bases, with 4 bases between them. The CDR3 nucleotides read TGTGCCAGCAGCTTAGCCTCGACTGAAGCTTTCTTT. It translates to CASSLASTEAFF.

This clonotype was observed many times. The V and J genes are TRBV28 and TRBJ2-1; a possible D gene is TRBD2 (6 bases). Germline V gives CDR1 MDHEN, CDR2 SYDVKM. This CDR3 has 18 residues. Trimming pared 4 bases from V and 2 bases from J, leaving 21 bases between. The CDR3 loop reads CASSSILAGGATYNEQFF. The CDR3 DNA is TGTGCCAGCAGTTCCATTCTAGCTGGCGGGGCTACCTACAATGAGCAGTTCTTC.